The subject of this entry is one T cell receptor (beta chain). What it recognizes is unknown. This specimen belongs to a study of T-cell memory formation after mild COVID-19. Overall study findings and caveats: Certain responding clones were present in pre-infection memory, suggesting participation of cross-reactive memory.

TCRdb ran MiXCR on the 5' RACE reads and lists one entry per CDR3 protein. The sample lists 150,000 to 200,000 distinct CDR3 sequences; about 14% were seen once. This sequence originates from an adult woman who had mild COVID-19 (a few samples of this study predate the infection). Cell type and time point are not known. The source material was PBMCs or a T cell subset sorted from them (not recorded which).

The CDR3: CASSQGGGYYREQFF. The CDR3 bases are TGCGCCAGCAGCCAAGGGGGGGGCTATTATCGTGAGCAGTTCTTC. The V call is TRBV4-3, the J call TRBJ2-1; possibly TRBD2 for D (7 bases). This CDR3 comprises 15 residues. CDR1 and CDR2 (germline): LGHNA, YSLEER. V lost 1 base to trimming and J lost 9 bases, with 16 bases between them.